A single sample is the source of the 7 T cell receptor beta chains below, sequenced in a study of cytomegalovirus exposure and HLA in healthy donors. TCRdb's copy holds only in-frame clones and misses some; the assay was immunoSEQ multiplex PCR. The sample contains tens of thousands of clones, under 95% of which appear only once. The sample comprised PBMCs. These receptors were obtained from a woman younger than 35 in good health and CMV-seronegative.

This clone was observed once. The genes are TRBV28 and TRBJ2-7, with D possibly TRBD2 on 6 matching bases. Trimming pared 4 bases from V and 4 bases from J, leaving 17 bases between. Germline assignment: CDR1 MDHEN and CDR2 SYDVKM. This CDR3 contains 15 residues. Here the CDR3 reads CASSSSGTFVYEQYF. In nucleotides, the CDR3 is TGTGCCAGCAGTTCATCAGGGACTTTTGTTTACGAGCAGTACTTC.

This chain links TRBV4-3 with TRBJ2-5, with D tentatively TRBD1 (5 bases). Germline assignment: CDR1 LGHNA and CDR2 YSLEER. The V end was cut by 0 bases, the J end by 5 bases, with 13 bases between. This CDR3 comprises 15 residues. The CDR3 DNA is TGCGCCAGCAGCCAAGATCAGGGCAGGGTTGAGACCCAGTACTTC. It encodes CASSQDQGRVETQYF.

The CDR3, as DNA: TGTGCCAGCAGTGTAGCGGGAGACACCGGGGAGCTGTTTTTT. Its protein product is CASSVAGDTGELFF. J is TRBJ2-2 and V is TRBV6-4, with 9 bases fitting TRBD2. V was clipped by 4 bases and J by 3 bases; unmatched bases: 0. The CDR3 contains 14 residues. Germline lookup yields CDR1 MRHNA and CDR2 SNTAGT.

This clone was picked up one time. CDR3 protein: CASSSLPSNQPQHF. DNA of the CDR3: TGTGCCAGCAGTTCCCTACCGAGCAATCAGCCCCAGCATTTT. The chain is built from TRBV27 and TRBJ1-5; D is uncertain. This CDR3 comprises 14 residues. Trimming removed 4 bases from V and 1 base from J, with 8 bases in between. The V gene's germline CDR1 is MNHEY and CDR2 SMNVEV (reference sequence).

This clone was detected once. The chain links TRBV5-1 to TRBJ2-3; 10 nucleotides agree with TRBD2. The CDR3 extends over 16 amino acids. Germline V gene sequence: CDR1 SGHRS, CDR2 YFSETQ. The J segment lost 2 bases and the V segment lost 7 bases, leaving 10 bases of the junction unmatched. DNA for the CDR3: TGCGCCAGCTCCCTATCCAGCGGGGGGGTCACAGATACGCAGTATTTT. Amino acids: CASSLSSGGVTDTQYF.

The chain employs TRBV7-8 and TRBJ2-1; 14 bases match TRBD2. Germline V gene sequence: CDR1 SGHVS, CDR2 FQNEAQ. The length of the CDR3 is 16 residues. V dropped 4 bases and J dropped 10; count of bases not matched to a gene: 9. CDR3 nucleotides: TGTGCCAGCAGCTCCGGTTCTGGACTAGCGGGAGGAGAGCAGTTCTTC. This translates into CASSSGSGLAGGEQFF.

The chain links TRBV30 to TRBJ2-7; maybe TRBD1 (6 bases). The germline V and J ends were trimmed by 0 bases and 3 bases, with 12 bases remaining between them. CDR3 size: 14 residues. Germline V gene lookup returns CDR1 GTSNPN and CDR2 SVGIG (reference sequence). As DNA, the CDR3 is TGTGCCTGGAGTGTCCCGGGACAAAGCTACGAGCAGTACTTC. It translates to CAWSVPGQSYEQYF. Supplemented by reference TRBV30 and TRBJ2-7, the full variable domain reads SQTIHQWPATLVQPVGSPLSLECTVEGTSNPNLYWYRQAAGRGLQLLFYSVGIGQISSEVPQNLSASRPQDRQFILSSKKLLLSDSGFYLCAWSVPGQSYEQYFGPGTRLTVT.